This T cell receptor (beta chain) appears in the sequencing data of a study of early T cells in non-severe SARS-CoV-2 infection. TCRdb independently ran MiXCR on the 5' RACE reads; one entry per CDR3 protein. The sample has some 36,000 distinct CDR3 sequences, over 5% seen once; the top ten hold 4.5% to 7.5%. The ends were cut back, 4 bases at V and 3 bases at J, with 13 bases in the middle. This CDR3 spans 14 amino acids. Germline loops: CDR1 MGHDK, CDR2 SYGVNS. Sample: whole blood. The TCR was taken from an adult who was a healthcare worker with PCR-confirmed SARS-CoV-2 infection or an uninfected control (not recorded which). The chain carries TRBV25-1 and TRBJ2-7; TRBD2 might be the D (5 bases). DNA of the CDR3: TGTGCCAGCAGTGGAGGACTCGGGTTCTACGAGCAGTACTTC. As protein: CASSGGLGFYEQYF.